Listed here is a single T cell receptor beta chain. J was trimmed by 1 base and V by 6 bases; bases with no gene match: 13. The CDR3 covers 17 residues. CDR1 and CDR2 (germline): SNHLY, FYNNEI. The data are from a study of blood T cell repertoires in COVID-19. The table came from immunoSEQ multiplex PCR; TCRdb's copy has only in-frame clones and leaves some out. The sample has about 380,000 clones, roughly nine tenths seen once. This clonotype was obtained from a woman in her thirties who had recovered from COVID-19. The specimen was PBMCs or T cells enriched from blood (not recorded which). V and J are TRBV2 and TRBJ1-1, with 8 bases aligning to TRBD1. CDR3 bases: TGTGCCAGCAGGGACCTGCACGGACAGGGAACGAACACTGAAGCTTTCTTT. It encodes CASRDLHGQGTNTEAFF.